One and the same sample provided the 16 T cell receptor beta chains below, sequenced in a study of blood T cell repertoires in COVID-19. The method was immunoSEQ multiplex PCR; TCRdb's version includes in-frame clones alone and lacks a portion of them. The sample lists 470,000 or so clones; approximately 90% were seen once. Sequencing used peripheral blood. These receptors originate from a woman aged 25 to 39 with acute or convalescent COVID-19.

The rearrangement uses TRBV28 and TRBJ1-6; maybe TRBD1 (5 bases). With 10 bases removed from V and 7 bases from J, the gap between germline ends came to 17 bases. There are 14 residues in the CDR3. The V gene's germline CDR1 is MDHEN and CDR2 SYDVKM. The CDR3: CATSGREDNSPLHF. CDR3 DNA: TGTGCCACATCGGGCAGGGAGGACAATTCACCCCTCCACTTT.

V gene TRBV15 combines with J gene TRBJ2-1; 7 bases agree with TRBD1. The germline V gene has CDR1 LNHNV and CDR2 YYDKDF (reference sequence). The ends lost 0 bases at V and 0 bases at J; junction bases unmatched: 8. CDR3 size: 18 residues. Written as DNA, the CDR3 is TGTGCCACCAGCAGAGATCACGCAGGGGACAGCTCCTACAATGAGCAGTTCTTC. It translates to CATSRDHAGDSSYNEQFF.

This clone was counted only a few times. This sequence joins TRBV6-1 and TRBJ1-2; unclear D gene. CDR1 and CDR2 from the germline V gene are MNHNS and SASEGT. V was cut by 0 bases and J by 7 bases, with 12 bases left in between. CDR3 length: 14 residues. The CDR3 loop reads CASSEAVGQIGYTF. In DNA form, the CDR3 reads TGTGCCAGCAGTGAAGCCGTGGGCCAGATTGGCTACACCTTC.

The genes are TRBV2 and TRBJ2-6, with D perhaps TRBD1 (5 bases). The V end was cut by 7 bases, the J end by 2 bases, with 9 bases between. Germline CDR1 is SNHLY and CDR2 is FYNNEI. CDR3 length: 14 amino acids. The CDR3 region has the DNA TGTGCCAGCATACAGGACCCTGGGGCCAACGTCCTGACTTTC. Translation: CASIQDPGANVLTF.

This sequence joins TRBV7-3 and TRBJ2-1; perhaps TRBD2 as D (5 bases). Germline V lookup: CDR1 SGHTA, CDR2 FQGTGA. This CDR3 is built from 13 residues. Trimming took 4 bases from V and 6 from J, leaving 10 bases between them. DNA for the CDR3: TGTGCCAGCAGCTCCGGGATCCCCAATGAGCAGTTCTTC. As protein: CASSSGIPNEQFF.

The CDR3 DNA sequence: TGTGCCAGCAGTTACGAGAGGACTTCCCACGGCACTGAAGCTTTCTTT. It translates to CASSYERTSHGTEAFF. This chain joins TRBV2 and TRBJ1-1; no definite D call. The length of the CDR3 is 16 residues. Deletions cut 5 bases from V and 4 bases from J, with 20 bases between. Germline-derived CDR1 and CDR2 are SNHLY and FYNNEI.

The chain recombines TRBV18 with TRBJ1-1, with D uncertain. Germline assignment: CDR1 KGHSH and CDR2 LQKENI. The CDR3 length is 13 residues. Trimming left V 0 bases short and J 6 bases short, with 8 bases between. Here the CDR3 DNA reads TGTGCCAGCTCACCACCAGGCGGGTCTGAAGCTTTCTTT. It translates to CASSPPGGSEAFF. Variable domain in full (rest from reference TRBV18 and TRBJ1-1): NAGVMQNPRHLVRRRGQEARLRCSPMKGHSHVYWYRQLPEEGLKFMVYLQKENIIDESGMPKERFSAEFPKEGPSILRIQQVVRGDSAAYFCASSPPGGSEAFFGQGTRLTVV.

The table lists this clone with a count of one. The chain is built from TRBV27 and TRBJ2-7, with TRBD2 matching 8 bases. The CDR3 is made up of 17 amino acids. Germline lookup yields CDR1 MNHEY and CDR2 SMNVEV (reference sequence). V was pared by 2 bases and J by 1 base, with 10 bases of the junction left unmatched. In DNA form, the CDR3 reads TGTGCCAGCAGTTTAAGGCTGGTGGCGGGGGGTTCCTACGAGCAGTACTTC. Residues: CASSLRLVAGGSYEQYF.

In DNA form, the CDR3 reads TGCGCCAGCAGCTTCCGGGACATCTCCTACGAGCAGTACTTC. It encodes CASSFRDISYEQYF. The chain links TRBV5-1 to TRBJ2-7; weak D call: TRBD1 (6 bases). The CDR3 runs 14 residues. With 2 bases removed from V and 0 bases from J, the gap between germline ends came to 9 bases. Germline assignment: CDR1 SGHRS and CDR2 YFSETQ.

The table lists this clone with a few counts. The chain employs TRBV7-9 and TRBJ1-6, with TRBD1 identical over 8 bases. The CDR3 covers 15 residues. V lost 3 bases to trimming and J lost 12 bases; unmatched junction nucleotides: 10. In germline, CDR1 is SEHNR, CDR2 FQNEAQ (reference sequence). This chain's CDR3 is CASSLGQEKVGPLHF. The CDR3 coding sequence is TGTGCCAGCAGCTTGGGACAGGAGAAAGTCGGACCCCTCCACTTT. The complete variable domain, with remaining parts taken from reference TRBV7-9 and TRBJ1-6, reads DTGVSQNPRHKITKRGQNVTFRCDPISEHNRLYWYRQTLGQGPEFLTYFQNEAQLEKSRLLSDRFSAERPKGSFSTLEIQRTEQGDSAMYLCASSLGQEKVGPLHFGNGTRLTVT.

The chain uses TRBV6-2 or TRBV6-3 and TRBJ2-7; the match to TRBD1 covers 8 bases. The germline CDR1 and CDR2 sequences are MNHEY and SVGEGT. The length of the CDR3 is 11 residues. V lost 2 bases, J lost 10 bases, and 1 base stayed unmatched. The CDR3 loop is CASSYGTGQYF. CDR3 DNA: TGTGCCAGCAGTTACGGGACAGGTCAGTACTTC.

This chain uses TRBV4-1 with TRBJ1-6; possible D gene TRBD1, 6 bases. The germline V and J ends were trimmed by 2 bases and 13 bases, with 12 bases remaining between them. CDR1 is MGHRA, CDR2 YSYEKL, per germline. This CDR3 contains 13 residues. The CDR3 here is CASSQLPGVPLHF. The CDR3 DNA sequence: TGCGCCAGCAGCCAACTTCCAGGGGTCCCCCTCCACTTT.

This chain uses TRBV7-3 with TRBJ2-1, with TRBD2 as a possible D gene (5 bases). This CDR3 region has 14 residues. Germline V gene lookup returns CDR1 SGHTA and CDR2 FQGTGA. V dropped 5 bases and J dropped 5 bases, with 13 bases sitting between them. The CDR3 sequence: CASSMHRGDNEQFF. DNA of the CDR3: TGTGCCAGCAGCATGCACCGGGGAGACAATGAGCAGTTCTTC.

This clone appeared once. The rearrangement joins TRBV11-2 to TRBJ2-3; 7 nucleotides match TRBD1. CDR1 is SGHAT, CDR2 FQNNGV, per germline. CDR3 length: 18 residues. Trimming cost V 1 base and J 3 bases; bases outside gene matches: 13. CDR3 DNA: TGTGCCAGCAGCTTAGGTCATTGGGGACAGTATAGGACAGATACGCAGTATTTT. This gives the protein CASSLGHWGQYRTDTQYF.

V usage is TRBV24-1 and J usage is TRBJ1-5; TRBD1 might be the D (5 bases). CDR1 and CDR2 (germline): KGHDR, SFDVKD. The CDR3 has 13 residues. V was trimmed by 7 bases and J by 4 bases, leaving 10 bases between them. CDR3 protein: CATRGGINQPQHF. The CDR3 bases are TGTGCCACCAGGGGGGGGATAAATCAGCCCCAGCATTTT.

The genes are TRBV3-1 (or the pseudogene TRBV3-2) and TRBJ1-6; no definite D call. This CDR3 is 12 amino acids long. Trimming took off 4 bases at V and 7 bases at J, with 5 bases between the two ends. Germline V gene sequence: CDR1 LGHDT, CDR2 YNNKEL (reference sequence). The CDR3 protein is CASSRRNSPLHF. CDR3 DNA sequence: TGTGCCAGCAGCCGCAGAAATTCACCCCTCCACTTT.